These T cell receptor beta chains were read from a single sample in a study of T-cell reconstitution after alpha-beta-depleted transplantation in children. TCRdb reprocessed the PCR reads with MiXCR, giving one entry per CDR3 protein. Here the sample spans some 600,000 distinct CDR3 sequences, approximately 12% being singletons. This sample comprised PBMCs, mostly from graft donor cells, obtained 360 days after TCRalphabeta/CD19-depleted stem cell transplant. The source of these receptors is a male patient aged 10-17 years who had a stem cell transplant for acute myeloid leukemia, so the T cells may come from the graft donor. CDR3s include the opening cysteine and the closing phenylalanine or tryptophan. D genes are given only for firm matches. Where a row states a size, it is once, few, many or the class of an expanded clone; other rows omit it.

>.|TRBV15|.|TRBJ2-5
TGTGCCACCAGCAGAGTAACGGAAGAGACCCAGTACTTC
CATSRVTEETQYF
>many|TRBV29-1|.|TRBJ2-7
TGCAGCGTTGAAGATCGACAGGAGCACTACGAGCAGTACTTC
CSVEDRQEHYEQYF
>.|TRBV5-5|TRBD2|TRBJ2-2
TGTGCCAGCAGCTCTCCTAGCGGGTGGGACACCGGGGAGCTGTTTTTT
CASSSPSGWDTGELFF
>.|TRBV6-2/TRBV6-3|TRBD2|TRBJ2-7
TGTGCCAGCAGGTGGACTAGCGGCGGCTACGAGCAGTACTTC
CASRWTSGGYEQYF
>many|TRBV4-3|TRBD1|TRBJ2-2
TGCGCCAGCAGCCAAGATGGGTGGGACAGGGAGACCGGGGAGCTGTTTTTT
CASSQDGWDRETGELFF
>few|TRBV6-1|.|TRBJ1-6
TGTGCCAGCTCCCCGGATTGGGGGTCTAGTTCACCCCTCCACTTT
CASSPDWGSSSPLHF
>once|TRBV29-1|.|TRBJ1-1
TGCAGCGTGGGAGGGGGACATCACACTGAAGCTTTCTTT
CSVGGGHHTEAFF
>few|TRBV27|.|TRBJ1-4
TGTGCCAGCAGTGTTCAGGGAATCGGAAAACTGTTTTTT
CASSVQGIGKLFF
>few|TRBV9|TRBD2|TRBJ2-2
TGTGCCAGCAGCGCCGGGACTAGCGGCTACCTGAACACCGGGGAGCTGTTTTTT
CASSAGTSGYLNTGELFF
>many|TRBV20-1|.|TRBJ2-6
TGCAGTGCTAAGAACTCTGGGGCCAACGTCCTGACTTTC
CSAKNSGANVLTF
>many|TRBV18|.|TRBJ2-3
TGTGCCAGCTCACCGCCAGGCACAGATACGCAGTATTTT
CASSPPGTDTQYF
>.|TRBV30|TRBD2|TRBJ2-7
TGTGCCTGGAGTGTATTGGCGGGAGTCCCCTACGAGCAGTACTTC
CAWSVLAGVPYEQYF
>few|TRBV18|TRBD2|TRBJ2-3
TGTGCCAGCTCACCAAGCGGGGCGAGCACAGATACGCAGTATTTT
CASSPSGASTDTQYF
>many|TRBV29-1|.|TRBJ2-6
TGCAGCGTTGGACGGTCAGGGTCTGGGGCCAACGTCCTGACTTTC
CSVGRSGSGANVLTF
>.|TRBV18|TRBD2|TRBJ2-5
TGTGCCAGCTCACCACTTCCTAGCGGGAGTGGACAAGAGACCCAGTACTTC
CASSPLPSGSGQETQYF
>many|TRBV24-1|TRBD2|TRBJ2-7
TGTGCCACCAGTCCTAGCGGGAGTTCCTACGAGCAGTACTTC
CATSPSGSSYEQYF
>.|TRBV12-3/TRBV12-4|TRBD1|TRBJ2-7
TGTGCCAGCAGTCTTAACCCCCACCGACAGGGTCCACCTTCATACGAGCAGTACTTC
CASSLNPHRQGPPSYEQYF
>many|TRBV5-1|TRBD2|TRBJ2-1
TGCGCCAGCAGCTTAGGATGGCTAGCGGGAACAGGTGAGCAGTTCTTC
CASSLGWLAGTGEQFF
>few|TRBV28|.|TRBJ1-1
TGTGCCAGCATATTGGGGGCCAGACTGAACACTGAAGCTTTCTTT
CASILGARLNTEAFF